Listed here is a single T cell receptor beta chain. This entry belongs to a study of blood T cell repertoires in COVID-19. Study information: Spain, Italy and the United States supplied samples that represented acute and convalescent COVID-19. In each case, the material was cDNA or gDNA derived from T cells, B-cell-depleted T cells, or PBMCs.

CDR1 SGHAT and CDR2 FQDESV come from the germline V gene (reference sequence). V shed 5 bases and J 4 bases; nucleotides not matched to a gene: 7. There are 14 residues in the CDR3. Under the authors' procedure: The assay estimated nucleated cells by amplifying reference gene primers. The method was immunoSEQ multiplex PCR; TCRdb's version includes in-frame clones alone and lacks a portion of them. The DNA was the basis for D and trimming; V, J and clone size are from that table. The sample carries about 120,000 clones, 75% to 90% recorded once. The sample was peripheral blood. This receptor was obtained from a man between 65 and 85 years old with acute or convalescent COVID-19. The genes are TRBV11-1 and TRBJ2-5; 7 bases fit TRBD1. In nucleotides, the CDR3 is TGTGCCAGCAGCCTAAAGACAGGGAGAGAGACCCAGTACTTC. Its protein product is CASSLKTGRETQYF.